The following is a T cell receptor (beta chain) sequence with its context. This sample stems from a study of blood T cell repertoires in COVID-19. As for the study in general: Researchers got acute and convalescent COVID-19 samples from the United States, Italy and Spain. T cells, B-cell-depleted T cells, or PBMCs supplied cDNA or gDNA.

Unmatched junction bases numbered 0, after V lost 2 bases and J lost 3 bases. This CDR3 region has 12 residues. CDR1 and CDR2 from the germline V gene are SQVTM and ANQGSEA. The authors' processing: Amplification from reference gene primers served as the basis for estimated nucleated cell counts. TCRdb's table, derived via immunoSEQ multiplex PCR, lists solely in-frame clones and lacks some. The D gene and trimming were derived from the DNA, and the V and J assignments and clone size from that table. The sample yields 200,000 to 300,000 clones, approximately 88% seen once. This rearrangement joins TRBV29-1 to TRBJ1-2; 7 bases match TRBD1. The TCR sequence derives from a man in his forties or fifties with acute or convalescent COVID-19. What was sequenced was peripheral blood. The CDR3 nucleotides are TGCAGCGTTGAACAGGGGGACTATGGCTACACCTTC. Protein: CSVEQGDYGYTF.